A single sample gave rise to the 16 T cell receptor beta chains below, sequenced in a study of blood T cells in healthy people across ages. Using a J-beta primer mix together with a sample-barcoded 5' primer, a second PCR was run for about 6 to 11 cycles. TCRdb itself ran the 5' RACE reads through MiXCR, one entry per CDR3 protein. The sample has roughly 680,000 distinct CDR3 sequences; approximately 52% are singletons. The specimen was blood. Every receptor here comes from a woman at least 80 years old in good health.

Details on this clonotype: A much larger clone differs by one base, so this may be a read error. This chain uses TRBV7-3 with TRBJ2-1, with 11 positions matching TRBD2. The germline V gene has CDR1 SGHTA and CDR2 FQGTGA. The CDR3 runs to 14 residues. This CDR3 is CAGSLAGGLYEQFF. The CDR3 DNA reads TGTGCCGGCAGCTTAGCGGGGGGGCTCTATGAGCAGTTCTTC.

In DNA form, the CDR3 reads TGTGCCAGCAGCTTTAACAGGGGTAGTTCACCCCTCCACTTT. Its translation is CASSFNRGSSPLHF. V gene TRBV7-2 combines with J gene TRBJ1-6, with 7 bases fitting TRBD1. J lost 9 bases, V lost 3 bases, and 5 bases had no gene match. CDR1 SGHTA and CDR2 FQGNSA come from the germline V gene. CDR3 size: 14 residues.

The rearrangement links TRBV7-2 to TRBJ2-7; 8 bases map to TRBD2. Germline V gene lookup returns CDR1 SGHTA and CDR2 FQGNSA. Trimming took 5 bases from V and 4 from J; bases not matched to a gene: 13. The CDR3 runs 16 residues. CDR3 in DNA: TGTGCCAGCAGCCTAGAGAGAAGCGGGGGTGTATACGAGCAGTACTTC. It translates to CASSLERSGGVYEQYF.

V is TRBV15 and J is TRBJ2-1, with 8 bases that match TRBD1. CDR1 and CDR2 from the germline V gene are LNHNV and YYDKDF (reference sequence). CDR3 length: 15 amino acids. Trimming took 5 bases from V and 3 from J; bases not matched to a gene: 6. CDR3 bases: TGTGCCACCAGCTCCCGGACAGGGCGCTACAATGAGCAGTTCTTC. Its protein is CATSSRTGRYNEQFF. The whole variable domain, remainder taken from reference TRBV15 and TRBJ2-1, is DAMVIQNPRYQVTQFGKPVTLSCSQTLNHNVMYWYQQKSSQAPKLLFHYYDKDFNNEADTPDNFQSRRPNTSFCFLDIRSPGLGDTAMYLCATSSRTGRYNEQFFGPGTRLTVL.

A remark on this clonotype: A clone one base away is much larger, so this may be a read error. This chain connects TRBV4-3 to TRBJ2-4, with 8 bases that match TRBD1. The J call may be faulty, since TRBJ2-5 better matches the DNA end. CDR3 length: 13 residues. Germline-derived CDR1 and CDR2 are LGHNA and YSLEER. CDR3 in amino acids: CASSHGQGETQYF. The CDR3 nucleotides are TGCGCCAGCAGCCACGGACAGGGAGAGACCCAGTACTTC.

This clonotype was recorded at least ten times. CDR3 amino acids: CASILAGSSTDTQYF. The CDR3 bases are TGTGCCAGCATCCTAGCGGGCTCCTCCACAGATACGCAGTATTTT. V gene TRBV12-3 or TRBV12-4 combines with J gene TRBJ2-3; 8 nucleotides align to TRBD2. This CDR3 is 15 amino acids long. The V gene end was trimmed by 7 bases and the J gene end by 2 bases; junction bases not matched to a gene: 8.

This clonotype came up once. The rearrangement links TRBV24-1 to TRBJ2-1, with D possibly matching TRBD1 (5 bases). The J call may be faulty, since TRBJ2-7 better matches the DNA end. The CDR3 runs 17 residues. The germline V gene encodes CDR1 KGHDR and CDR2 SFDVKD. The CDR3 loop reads CATSDLEGPNMDNEQYF. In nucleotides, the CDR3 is TGTGCCACCAGTGATTTAGAAGGCCCCAATATGGACAATGAGCAGTACTTC.

As DNA, the CDR3 is TGCAGTGCCCCGCCGCGCGGGAGGGGAGATACGCAGTATTTT. Protein sequence: CSAPPRGRGDTQYF. V and J are TRBV20-1 and TRBJ2-3; TRBD2 matches at 9 bases. The CDR3 has 14 residues. Germline trimming cut 6 bases from V and 5 bases from J; bases unmatched to any gene: 9. Germline values: CDR1 DFQATT, CDR2 SNEGSKA (reference sequence).

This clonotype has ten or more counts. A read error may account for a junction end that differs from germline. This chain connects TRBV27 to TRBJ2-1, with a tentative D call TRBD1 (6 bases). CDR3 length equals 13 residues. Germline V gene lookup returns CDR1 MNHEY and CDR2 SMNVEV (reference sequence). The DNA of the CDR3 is TGTGCCGGCAGGGACATCCTATACAATGAGCAGTTCTTC. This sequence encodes CAGRDILYNEQFF.

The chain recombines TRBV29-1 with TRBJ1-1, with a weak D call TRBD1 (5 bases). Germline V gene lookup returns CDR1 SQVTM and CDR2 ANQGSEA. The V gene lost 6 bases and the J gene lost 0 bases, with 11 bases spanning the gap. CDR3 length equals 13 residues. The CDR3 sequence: CSVAWTLNTEAFF. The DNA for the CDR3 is TGCAGCGTCGCCTGGACACTGAACACTGAAGCTTTCTTT.

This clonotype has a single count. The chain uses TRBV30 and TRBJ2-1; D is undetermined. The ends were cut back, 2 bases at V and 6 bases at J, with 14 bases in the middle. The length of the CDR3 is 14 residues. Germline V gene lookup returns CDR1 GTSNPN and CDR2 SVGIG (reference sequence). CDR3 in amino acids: CAWSYKLVTNEQFF. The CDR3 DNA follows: TGTGCCTGGAGTTATAAGCTAGTTACCAATGAGCAGTTCTTC. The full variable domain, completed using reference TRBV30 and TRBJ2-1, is SQTIHQWPATLVQPVGSPLSLECTVEGTSNPNLYWYRQAAGRGLQLLFYSVGIGQISSEVPQNLSASRPQDRQFILSSKKLLLSDSGFYLCAWSYKLVTNEQFFGPGTRLTVL.

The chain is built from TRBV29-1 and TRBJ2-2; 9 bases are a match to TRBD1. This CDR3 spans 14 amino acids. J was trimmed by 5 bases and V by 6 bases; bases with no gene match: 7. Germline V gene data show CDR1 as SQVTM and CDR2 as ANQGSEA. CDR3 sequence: CSVEPGQGTGELFF. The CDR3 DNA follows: TGCAGCGTAGAGCCGGGACAGGGAACCGGGGAGCTGTTTTTT.

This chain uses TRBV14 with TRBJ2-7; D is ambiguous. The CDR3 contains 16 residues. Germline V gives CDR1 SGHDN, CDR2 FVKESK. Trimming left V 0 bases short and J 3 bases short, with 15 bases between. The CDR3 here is CASSQDQLLENYEQYF. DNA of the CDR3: TGTGCCAGCAGCCAAGATCAACTCTTAGAAAACTACGAGCAGTACTTC.

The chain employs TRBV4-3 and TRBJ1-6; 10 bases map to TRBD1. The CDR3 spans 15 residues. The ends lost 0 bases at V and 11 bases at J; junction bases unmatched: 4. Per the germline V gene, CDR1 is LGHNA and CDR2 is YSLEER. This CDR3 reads CASSQDGTGEAPLHF. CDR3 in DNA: TGCGCCAGCAGCCAAGACGGGACAGGGGAAGCACCCCTCCACTTT.

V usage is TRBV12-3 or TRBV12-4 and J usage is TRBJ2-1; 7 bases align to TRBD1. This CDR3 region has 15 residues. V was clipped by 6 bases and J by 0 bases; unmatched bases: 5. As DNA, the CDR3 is TGTGCCAGCAGGCCAGGGGGTAACTCCTACAATGAGCAGTTCTTC. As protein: CASRPGGNSYNEQFF.

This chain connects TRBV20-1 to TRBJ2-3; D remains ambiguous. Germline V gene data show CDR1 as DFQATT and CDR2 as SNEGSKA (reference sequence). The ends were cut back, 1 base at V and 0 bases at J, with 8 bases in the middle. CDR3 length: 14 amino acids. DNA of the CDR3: TGCAGTGCTAGAGTCGGTTCTAGCACAGATACGCAGTATTTT. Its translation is CSARVGSSTDTQYF.